This T cell receptor beta chain originates from a study of shared clonotypes between healthy human individuals. Study conclusions and caveats: Collection of samples was limited to blood; tissue repertoires likely differ. Sequencing depth was a factor that was expected to affect clonotype sharing among donors.

Naive CD8 cells were CD45RO-negative, positively selected for CCR7, excluding terminally differentiated effector memory CD45RA+ cells. As to this clone: Its antigen is unknown.

Some clones are missing from TCRdb's copy, which holds only in-frame ones; the method was immunoSEQ multiplex PCR. The data contain just over 2,000,000 clones, roughly 95% of them singletons. The sequence was collected from a man younger than 30 in good health. Sequenced input: naive CD8+ T cells sorted from blood.

Written as DNA, the CDR3 is TGTGCCAGCAGTTCCCAGGGAGGGGCCGCTGAAGCTTTCTTT. It specifies CASSSQGGAAEAFF. This chain connects TRBV27 to TRBJ1-1; maybe TRBD1 (5 bases). CDR1 and CDR2 from the germline V gene are MNHEY and SMNVEV (reference sequence). This CDR3 comprises 14 residues. V shed 4 bases and J shed 6 bases, with 15 bases lying between them.